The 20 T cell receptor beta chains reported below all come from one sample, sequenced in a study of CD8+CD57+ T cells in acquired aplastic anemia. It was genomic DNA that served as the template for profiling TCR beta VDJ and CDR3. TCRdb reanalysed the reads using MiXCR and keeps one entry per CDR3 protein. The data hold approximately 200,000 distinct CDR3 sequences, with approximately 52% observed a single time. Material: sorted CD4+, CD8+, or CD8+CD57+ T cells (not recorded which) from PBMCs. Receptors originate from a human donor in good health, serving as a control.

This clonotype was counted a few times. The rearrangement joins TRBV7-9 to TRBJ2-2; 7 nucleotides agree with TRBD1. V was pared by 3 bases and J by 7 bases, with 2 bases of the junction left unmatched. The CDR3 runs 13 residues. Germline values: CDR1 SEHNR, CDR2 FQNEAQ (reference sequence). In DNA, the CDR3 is TGTGCCAGCAGCTTGACAGGGATCGGGGAGCTGTTTTTT. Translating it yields CASSLTGIGELFF.

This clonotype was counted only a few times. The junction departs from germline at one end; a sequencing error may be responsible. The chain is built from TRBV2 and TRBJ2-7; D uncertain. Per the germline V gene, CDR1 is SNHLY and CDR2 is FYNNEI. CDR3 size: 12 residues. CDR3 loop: CASSEGWYVQYF. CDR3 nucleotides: TGTGCCAGCAGTGAAGGGTGGTACGTGCAGTACTTC. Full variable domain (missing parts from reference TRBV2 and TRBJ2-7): EPEVTQTPSHQVTQMGQEVILRCVPISNHLYFYWYRQILGQKVEFLVSFYNNEISEKSEIFDDQFSVERPDGSNFTLKIRSTKLEDSAMYFCASSEGWYVQYFGPGTRLTVT.

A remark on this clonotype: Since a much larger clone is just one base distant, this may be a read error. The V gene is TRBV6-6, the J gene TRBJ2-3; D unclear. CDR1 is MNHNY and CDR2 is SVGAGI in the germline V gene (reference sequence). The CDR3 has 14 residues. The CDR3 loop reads CASSYRAVTYTQYF. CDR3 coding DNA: TGTGCCAGCAGTTACCGGGCAGTCACATATACGCAGTATTTT.

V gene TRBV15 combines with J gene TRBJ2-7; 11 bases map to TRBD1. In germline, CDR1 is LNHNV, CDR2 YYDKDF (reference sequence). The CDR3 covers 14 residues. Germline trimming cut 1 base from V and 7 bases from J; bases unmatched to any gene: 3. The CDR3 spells CATSRAGTGGEQYF. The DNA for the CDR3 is TGTGCCACCAGCAGAGCCGGGACAGGGGGAGAGCAGTACTTC.

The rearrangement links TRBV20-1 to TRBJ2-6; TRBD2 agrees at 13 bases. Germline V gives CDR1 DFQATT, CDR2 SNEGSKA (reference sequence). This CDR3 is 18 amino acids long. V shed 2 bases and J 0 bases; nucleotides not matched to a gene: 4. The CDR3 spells CSARSRLAGGSGANVLTF. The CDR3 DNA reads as TGCAGTGCTAGATCAAGACTAGCGGGGGGCTCTGGGGCCAACGTCCTGACTTTC.

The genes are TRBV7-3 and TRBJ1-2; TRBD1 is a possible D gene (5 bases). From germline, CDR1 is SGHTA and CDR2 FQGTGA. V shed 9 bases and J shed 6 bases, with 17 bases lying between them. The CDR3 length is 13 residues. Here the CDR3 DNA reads TGTGCCAGAGGGGACCGGGGAGGGAATGGCTACACCTTC. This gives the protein CARGDRGGNGYTF.

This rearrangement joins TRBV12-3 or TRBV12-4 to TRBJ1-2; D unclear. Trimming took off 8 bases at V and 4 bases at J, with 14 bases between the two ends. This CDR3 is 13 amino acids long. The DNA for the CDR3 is TGTGCCAGCGCACCAACCTCCCTCTATGGCTACACCTTC. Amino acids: CASAPTSLYGYTF.

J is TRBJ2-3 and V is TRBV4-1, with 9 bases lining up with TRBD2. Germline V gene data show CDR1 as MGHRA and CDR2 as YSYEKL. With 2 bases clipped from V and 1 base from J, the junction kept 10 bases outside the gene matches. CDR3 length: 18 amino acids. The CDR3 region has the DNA TGCGCCAGCAGCCAATTCACAGCGGGGGGCCGGGGCACAGATACGCAGTATTTT. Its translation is CASSQFTAGGRGTDTQYF.

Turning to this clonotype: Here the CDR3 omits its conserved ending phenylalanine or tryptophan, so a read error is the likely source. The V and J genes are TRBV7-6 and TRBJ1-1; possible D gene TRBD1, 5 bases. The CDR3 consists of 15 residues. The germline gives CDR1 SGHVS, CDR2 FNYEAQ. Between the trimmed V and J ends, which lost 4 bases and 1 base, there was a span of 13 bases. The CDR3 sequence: CASSSGFGTNTEAFL. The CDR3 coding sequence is TGTGCCAGCAGCTCAGGGTTCGGTACGAACACTGAAGCTTTCCTT.

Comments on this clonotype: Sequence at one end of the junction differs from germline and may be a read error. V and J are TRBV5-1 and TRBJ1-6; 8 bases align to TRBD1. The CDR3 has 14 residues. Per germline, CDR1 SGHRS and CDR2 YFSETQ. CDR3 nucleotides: TGCGCCAGCAGCTTGTGGGGGGGGACAGGCCCCCACCACTTT. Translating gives CASSLWGGTGPHHF.

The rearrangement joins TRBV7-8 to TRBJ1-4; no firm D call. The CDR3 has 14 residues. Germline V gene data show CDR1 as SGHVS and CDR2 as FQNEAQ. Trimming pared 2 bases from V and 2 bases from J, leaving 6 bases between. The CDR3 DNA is TGTGCCAGCAGCTTATTCTCGACTAATGAAAAACTGTTTTTT. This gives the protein CASSLFSTNEKLFF.

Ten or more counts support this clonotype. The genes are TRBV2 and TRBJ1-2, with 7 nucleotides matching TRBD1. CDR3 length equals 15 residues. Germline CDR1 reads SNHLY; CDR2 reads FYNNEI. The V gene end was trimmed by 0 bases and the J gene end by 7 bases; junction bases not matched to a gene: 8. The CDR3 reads CASSEASTGRGGYTF. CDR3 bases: TGTGCCAGCAGTGAAGCATCGACAGGGAGGGGTGGCTACACCTTC.

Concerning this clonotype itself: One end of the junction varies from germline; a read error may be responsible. CDR3 protein: CAFSAWEGGNTIYF. In nucleotides, the CDR3 is TGTGCCTTCAGTGCTTGGGAAGGCGGAAACACCATATATTTT. The chain has TRBV10-3 and TRBJ1-3; no reliable D call. The CDR3 loop spans 14 amino acids. The V gene's germline CDR1 is ENHRY and CDR2 SYGVKD.

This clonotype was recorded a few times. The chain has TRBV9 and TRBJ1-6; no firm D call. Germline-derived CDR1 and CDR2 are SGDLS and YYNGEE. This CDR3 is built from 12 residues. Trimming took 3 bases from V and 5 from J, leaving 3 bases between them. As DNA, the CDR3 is TGTGCCAGCAGCGGGCATAATTCACCCCTCCACTTT. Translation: CASSGHNSPLHF.

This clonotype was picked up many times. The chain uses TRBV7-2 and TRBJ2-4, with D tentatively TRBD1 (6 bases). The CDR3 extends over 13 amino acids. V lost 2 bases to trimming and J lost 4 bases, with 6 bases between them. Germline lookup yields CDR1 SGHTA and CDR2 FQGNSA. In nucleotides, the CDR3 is TGTACCAGCAGCTTAACAGGGAAAAACATTCAGTACTTC. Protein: CTSSLTGKNIQYF.

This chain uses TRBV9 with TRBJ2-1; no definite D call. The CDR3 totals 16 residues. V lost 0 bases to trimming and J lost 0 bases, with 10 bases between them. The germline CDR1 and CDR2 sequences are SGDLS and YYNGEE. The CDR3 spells CASSVEPLSSYNEQFF. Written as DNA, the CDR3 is TGTGCCAGCAGCGTAGAGCCTCTTAGCTCCTACAATGAGCAGTTCTTC. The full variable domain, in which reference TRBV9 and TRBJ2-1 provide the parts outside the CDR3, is DSGVTQTPKHLITATGQRVTLRCSPRSGDLSVYWYQQSLDQGLQFLIQYYNGEERAKGNILERFSAQQFPDLHSELNLSSLELGDSALYFCASSVEPLSSYNEQFFGPGTRLTVL.

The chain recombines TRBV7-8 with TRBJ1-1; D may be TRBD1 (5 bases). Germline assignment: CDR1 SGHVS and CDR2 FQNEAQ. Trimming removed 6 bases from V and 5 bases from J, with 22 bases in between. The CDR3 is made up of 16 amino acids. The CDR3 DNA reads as TGTGCCAGCAGTTTTACAGGAGCCCCCTTTGTGACTGAAGCTTTCTTT. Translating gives CASSFTGAPFVTEAFF.

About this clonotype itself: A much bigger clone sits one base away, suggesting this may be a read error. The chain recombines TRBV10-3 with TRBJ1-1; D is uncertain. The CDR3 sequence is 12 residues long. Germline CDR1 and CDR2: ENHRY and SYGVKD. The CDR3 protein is CASSYLNTEAFF. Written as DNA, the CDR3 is TGTGCCAGCAGTTACTTGAACACTGAAGCTTTCTTT.

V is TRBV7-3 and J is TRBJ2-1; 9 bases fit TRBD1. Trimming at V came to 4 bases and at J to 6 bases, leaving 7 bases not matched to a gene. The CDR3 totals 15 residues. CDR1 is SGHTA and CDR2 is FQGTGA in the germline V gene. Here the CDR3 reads CASSSTGTGTNEQFF. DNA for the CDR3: TGTGCCAGCAGCTCCACCGGGACAGGGACCAATGAGCAGTTCTTC.

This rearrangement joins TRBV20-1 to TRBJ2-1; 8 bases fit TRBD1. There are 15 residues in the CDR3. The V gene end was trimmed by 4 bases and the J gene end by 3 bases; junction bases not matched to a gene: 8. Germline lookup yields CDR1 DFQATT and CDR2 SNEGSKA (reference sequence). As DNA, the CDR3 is TGCAGTGCTAATGAACAGGGGGAGGTCTACAATGAGCAGTTCTTC. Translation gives CSANEQGEVYNEQFF.